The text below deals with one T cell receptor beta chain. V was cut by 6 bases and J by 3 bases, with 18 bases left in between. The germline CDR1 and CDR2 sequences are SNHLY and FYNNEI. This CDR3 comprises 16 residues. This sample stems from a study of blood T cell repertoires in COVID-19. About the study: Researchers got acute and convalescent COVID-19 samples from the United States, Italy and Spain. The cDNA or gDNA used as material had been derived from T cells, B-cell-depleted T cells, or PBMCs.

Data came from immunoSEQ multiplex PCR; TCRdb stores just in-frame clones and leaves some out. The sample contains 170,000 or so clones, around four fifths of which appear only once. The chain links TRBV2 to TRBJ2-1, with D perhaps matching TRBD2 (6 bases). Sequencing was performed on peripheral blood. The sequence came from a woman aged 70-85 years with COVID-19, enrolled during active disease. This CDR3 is CASRTYRGAGYNEQFF. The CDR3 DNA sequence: TGTGCCAGCAGAACGTATCGCGGGGCAGGCTACAATGAGCAGTTCTTC.